The rows below give T cell receptor beta chains drawn from one sample of a study of blood T cell repertoires in COVID-19. Generated by immunoSEQ multiplex PCR, the TCRdb table keeps only in-frame clones and is missing some. This table holds hundreds of thousands of clones, about nine tenths found once. Sequencing was carried out using PBMCs or T cells enriched from blood (not recorded which). The receptors derive from a woman aged 18-35 years who had recovered from COVID-19. Both conserved end residues are part of each CDR3. The order of the fields is V gene, clone size, J gene, D gene, CDR3 DNA, CDR3 protein. The D gene is left open where the match is weak. The size entry is marked missing in some rows and otherwise reads once, few, many or a size class.

TRBV7-6	.	TRBJ2-1	TRBD2	TGTGCCAGCAGCTTAGGGGGGGAGGGTAGCAATGAGCAGTTCTTC	CASSLGGEGSNEQFF
TRBV7-8	few	TRBJ2-1	TRBD1	TGTGCCAGCAGCGTGACAGGGGGCTGGAATGAGCAGTTCTTC	CASSVTGGWNEQFF
TRBV5-6	.	TRBJ2-2	TRBD2	TGTGCCAGCAGCTTCGATTTCGGGGGGGCCGGGGAGCTGTTTTTT	CASSFDFGGAGELFF
TRBV15	.	TRBJ1-3	TRBD1	TGTGCCACCAGCAGAGTGCGGACAGGGGTACGAAACACCATATATTTT	CATSRVRTGVRNTIYF
TRBV7-3	.	TRBJ2-7	.	TGTGCCAGCAGCTTATACCGGGGTGGGGAGCAGTACTTC	CASSLYRGGEQYF
TRBV7-9	once	TRBJ2-5	.	TGTGCCAGCAGCTTAGGGGGCGGGACCCAGTACTTC	CASSLGGGTQYF
TRBV13	.	TRBJ2-6	.	TGTGCCAGCAGCTTGGCAGGGGCCTACTCTGGGGCCAACGTCCTGACTTTC	CASSLAGAYSGANVLTF
TRBV5-1	.	TRBJ2-7	.	TGCGCCAGCAGCGTTCAGGGCCCCATCTACGAGCAGTACTTC	CASSVQGPIYEQYF
TRBV27	.	TRBJ2-2	TRBD1	TGTGCCAGCGGGACAGGGAGCCCCGGGGAGCTGTTTTTT	CASGTGSPGELFF
TRBV18	.	TRBJ2-7	TRBD1	TGTGCCAGCTCACCTGATTCTAGGACAGGGGCCGAGCAGTACTTC	CASSPDSRTGAEQYF